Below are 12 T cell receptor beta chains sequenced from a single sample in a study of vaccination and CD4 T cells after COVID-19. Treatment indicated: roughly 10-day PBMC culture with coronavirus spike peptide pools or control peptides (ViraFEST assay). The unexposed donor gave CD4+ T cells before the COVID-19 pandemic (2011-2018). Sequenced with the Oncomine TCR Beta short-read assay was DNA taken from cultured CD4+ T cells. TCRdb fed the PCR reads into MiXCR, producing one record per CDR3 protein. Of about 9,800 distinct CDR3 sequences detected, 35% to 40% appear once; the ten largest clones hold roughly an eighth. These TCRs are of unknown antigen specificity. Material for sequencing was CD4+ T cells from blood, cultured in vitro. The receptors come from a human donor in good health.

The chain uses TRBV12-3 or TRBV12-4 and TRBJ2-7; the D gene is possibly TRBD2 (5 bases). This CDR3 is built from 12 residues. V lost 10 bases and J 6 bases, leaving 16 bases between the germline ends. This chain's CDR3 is CATSRETSEQYF. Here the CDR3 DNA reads TGTGCCACCTCAAGGGAGACGAGCGAGCAGTACTTC.

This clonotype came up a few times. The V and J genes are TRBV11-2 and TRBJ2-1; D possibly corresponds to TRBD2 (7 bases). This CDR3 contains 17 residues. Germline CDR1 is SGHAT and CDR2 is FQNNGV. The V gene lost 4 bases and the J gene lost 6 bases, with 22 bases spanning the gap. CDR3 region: CASSSLGGRVQGNEQFF. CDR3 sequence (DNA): TGTGCCAGCAGCTCATTGGGAGGGAGAGTACAGGGCAATGAGCAGTTCTTC.

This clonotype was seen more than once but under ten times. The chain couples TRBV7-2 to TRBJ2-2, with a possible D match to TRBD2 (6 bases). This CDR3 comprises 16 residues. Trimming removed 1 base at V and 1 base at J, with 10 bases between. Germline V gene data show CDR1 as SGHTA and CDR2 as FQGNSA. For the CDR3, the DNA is TGTGCCAGCAGCTTAGTTGCGGGGAAGAACACCGGGGAGCTGTTTTTT. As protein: CASSLVAGKNTGELFF.

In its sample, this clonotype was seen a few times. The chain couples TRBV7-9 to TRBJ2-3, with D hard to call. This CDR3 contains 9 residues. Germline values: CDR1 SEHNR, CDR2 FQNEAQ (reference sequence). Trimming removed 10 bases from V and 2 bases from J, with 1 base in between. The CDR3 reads CATTDTQYF. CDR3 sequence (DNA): TGTGCCACCACAGATACGCAGTATTTT. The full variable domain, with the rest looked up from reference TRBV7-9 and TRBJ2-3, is DTGVSQNPRHKITKRGQNVTFRCDPISEHNRLYWYRQTLGQGPEFLTYFQNEAQLEKSRLLSDRFSAERPKGSFSTLEIQRTEQGDSAMYLCATTDTQYFGPGTRLTVL.

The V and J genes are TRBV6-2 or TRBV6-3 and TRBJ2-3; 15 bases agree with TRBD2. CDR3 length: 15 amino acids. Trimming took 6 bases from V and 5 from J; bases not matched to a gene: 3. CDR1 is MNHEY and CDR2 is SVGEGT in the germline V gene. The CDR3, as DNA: TGTGCCAGCAGCTGGGGACTAGCGGGAGGAGATACGCAGTATTTT. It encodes CASSWGLAGGDTQYF.

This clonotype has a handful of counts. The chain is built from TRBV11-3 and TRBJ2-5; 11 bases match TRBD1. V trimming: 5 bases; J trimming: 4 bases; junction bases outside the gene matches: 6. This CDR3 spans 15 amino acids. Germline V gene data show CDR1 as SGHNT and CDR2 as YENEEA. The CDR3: CASSQRTGGAETQYF. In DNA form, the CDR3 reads TGTGCCAGCAGCCAGAGGACAGGGGGCGCAGAGACCCAGTACTTC. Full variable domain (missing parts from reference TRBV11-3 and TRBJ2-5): EAGVVQSPRYKIIEKKQPVAFWCNPISGHNTLYWYLQNLGQGPELLIRYENEEAVDDSQLPKDRFSAERLKGVDSTLKIQPAELGDSAVYLCASSQRTGGAETQYFGPGTRLLVL.

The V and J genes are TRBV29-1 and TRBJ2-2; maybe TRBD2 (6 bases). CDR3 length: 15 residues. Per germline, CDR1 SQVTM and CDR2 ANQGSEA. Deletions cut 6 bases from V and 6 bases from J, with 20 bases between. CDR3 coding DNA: TGCAGCGTGAGTGGGGGGTCAGCGAGCTCCGGGGAGCTGTTTTTT. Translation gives CSVSGGSASSGELFF.

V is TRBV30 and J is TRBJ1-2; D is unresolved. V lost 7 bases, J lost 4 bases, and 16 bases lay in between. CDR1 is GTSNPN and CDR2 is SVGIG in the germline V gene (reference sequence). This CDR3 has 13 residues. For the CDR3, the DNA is TGTGCCTCTTTCGCGCGGCGCGCCTATGGCTACACCTTC. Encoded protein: CASFARRAYGYTF.

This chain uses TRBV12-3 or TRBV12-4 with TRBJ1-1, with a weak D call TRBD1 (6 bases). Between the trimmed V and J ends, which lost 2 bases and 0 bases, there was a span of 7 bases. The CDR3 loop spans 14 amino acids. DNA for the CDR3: TGTGCCAGCAGTTTACAGGGGCTGAACACTGAAGCTTTCTTT. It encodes CASSLQGLNTEAFF.

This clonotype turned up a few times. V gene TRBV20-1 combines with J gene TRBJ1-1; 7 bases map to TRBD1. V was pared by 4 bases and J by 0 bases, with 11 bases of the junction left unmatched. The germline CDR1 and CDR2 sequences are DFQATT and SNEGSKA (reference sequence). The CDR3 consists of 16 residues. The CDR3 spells CSATEGGWALNTEAFF. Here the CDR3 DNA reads TGCAGTGCTACCGAAGGGGGCTGGGCCTTGAACACTGAAGCTTTCTTT.

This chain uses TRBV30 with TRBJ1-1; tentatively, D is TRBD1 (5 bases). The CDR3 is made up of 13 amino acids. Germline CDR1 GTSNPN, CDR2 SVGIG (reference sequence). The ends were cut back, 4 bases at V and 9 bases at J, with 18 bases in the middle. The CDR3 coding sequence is TGTGCCTGGAAGTGGGGAGGGACGCAGAAAGCTTTCTTT. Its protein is CAWKWGGTQKAFF.

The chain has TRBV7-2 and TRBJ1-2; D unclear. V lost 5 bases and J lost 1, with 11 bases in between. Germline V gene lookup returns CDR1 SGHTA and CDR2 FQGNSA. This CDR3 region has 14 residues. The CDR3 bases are TGTGCCAGCAGCCCTAAGAGTAGTAACTATGGCTACACCTTC. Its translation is CASSPKSSNYGYTF. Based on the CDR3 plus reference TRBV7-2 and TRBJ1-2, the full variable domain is GAGVSQSPSNKVTEKGKDVELRCDPISGHTALYWYRQSLGQGLEFLIYFQGNSAPDKSGLPSDRFSAERTGGSVSTLTIQRTQQEDSAVYLCASSPKSSNYGYTFGSGTRLTVV.